The 8 T cell receptor beta chains below all came from one sample that was sequenced in a study of blood T cells in healthy people across ages (dated by TCRdb to the mid-2010s). The receptor library was made with 5' RACE. The sequencer was an Illumina HiSeq 2500. The second PCR ran for roughly 7 to 11 cycles and used a J-beta primer mix along with a sample-barcoded 5' primer. TCRdb reworked the public reads: Q25 trimming with fastp, MiXCR clone assembly, productive beta chains retained. Records with the same CDR3 protein are collapsed into one entry carrying the most frequent genes and DNA. Present in this sample are approximately 1.5 million distinct CDR3 sequences, 42% of which were seen just once. The ten largest clones add up to less than 5% of the sample. The sample was blood. These TCRs come from a woman younger than 35 in good health.

This sequence joins TRBV10-3 and TRBJ2-3; a weak D match, TRBD2 (6 bases). The CDR3 runs 12 residues. V was shortened by 10 bases and J by 4 bases, with 12 bases between the two germline ends. CDR1 and CDR2 from the germline V gene are ENHRY and SYGVKD. CDR3 bases: TGTGCCACGGCGACTAGTCCAGATACGCAGTATTTT. Amino acids: CATATSPDTQYF.

V is TRBV11-1 and J is TRBJ2-1; 7 bases match TRBD2. The ends lost 6 bases at V and 1 base at J; junction bases unmatched: 9. This CDR3 spans 16 amino acids. Germline V gene sequence: CDR1 SGHAT, CDR2 FQDESV (reference sequence). The CDR3 DNA sequence: TGTGCCAGCAGGGGAGCGGAGCGGGATTCCTACAATGAGCAGTTCTTC. The encoded protein is CASRGAERDSYNEQFF.

This clonotype was seen repeatedly, ten times or more. The chain joins TRBV20-1 to TRBJ2-7, with D unclear. The V end lost 0 bases, the J end lost 3 bases, and 9 bases lay between the germline ends. Germline V gene sequence: CDR1 DFQATT, CDR2 SNEGSKA (reference sequence). There are 13 residues in the CDR3. CDR3 nucleotides: TGCAGTGCTAGAGACGGCAGCTTCTACGAGCAGTACTTC. This codes for CSARDGSFYEQYF.

The J gene is TRBJ1-5, the V gene TRBV6-1, with D possibly TRBD1 on 5 matching bases. V shed 11 bases and J shed 5 bases, with 16 bases lying between them. This CDR3 is built from 13 residues. Germline V gene lookup returns CDR1 MNHNS and CDR2 SASEGT. This chain's CDR3 is CALGGGADQPQHF. The CDR3 region has the DNA TGTGCCCTGGGTGGGGGAGCGGATCAGCCCCAGCATTTT.

The table lists this clonotype with a count of one. V is TRBV7-2 and J is TRBJ2-4; 7 bases fit TRBD1. The germline V gene has CDR1 SGHTA and CDR2 FQGNSA. CDR3 length: 13 residues. V shed 1 base, J shed 13 bases, and the junction held 7 bases outside the gene matches. The DNA for the CDR3 is TGTGCCAGCAGCTTAGGGGACAGCTCGATGCAGTACTTC. Translation gives CASSLGDSSMQYF.

This clonotype was observed at least ten times. V is TRBV29-1 and J is TRBJ2-1; 12 bases are a match to TRBD2. This CDR3 contains 15 residues. V lost 7 bases and J lost 5; bases outside the gene matches: 9. CDR1 SQVTM and CDR2 ANQGSEA come from the germline V gene. In nucleotides, the CDR3 is TGCAGCGCCCTGACTAGCGGGAGTTTCAACAATGAGCAGTTCTTC. This translates into CSALTSGSFNNEQFF.

The genes are TRBV6-1 and TRBJ2-5, with D unclear. The J call could be wrong; TRBJ2-7 is a better fit for the DNA end. CDR3 size: 15 residues. Germline V gives CDR1 MNHNS, CDR2 SASEGT. The CDR3 reads CASSFSGVNSYEQYF. CDR3 in DNA: TGTGCCAGCAGTTTCTCAGGAGTTAATTCCTACGAGCAGTACTTC.

The rearrangement links TRBV20-1 to TRBJ2-7; 10 nucleotides match TRBD2. The J call could be wrong; TRBJ2-5 is a better fit for the DNA end. There are 12 residues in the CDR3. Germline values: CDR1 DFQATT, CDR2 SNEGSKA (reference sequence). The CDR3 protein is CSAGTSVETQYF. The CDR3 nucleotides are TGCAGTGCCGGGACTAGCGTAGAGACCCAGTACTTC.